These 30 T cell receptor beta chains were sequenced from one sample in a study of metastatic and nonmetastatic thyroid tumors. TCRdb re-called the PCR reads through MiXCR. The data contain around 23,000 clones, about 20% of them singletons. Thyroid surgery was performed in patients who had received no treatment beforehand. The sequencing input was tumor tissue. All receptors derive from a female donor with papillary thyroid cancer or a benign thyroid nodule (not recorded which). Some clones in this sample may be carry-over from other donors' samples.

By share of the sample, this clone is medium-sized. The chain recombines TRBV11-3 with TRBJ2-2; 7 bases agree with TRBD2. Germline CDR1 is SGHNT and CDR2 is YENEEA. This CDR3 spans 17 amino acids. V was pared by 1 base and J by 7 bases, with 12 bases of the junction left unmatched. This CDR3 reads CASSLVGPGGKGGELFF. CDR3 in DNA: TGTGCCAGCAGCTTAGTGGGCCCCGGGGGGAAAGGCGGGGAGCTGTTTTTT.

By its share, this clone is medium-sized. The V and J genes are TRBV29-1 and TRBJ2-1; perhaps TRBD1 as D (6 bases). V lost 6 bases and J lost 7, with 19 bases in between. Germline V gene data show CDR1 as SQVTM and CDR2 as ANQGSEA. This CDR3 spans 14 amino acids. The CDR3 is CSVVEGTGINEQFF. CDR3 bases: TGCAGCGTCGTTGAGGGAACAGGGATTAATGAGCAGTTCTTC.

As for this clone: The junction departs from germline at one end; a sequencing error may be responsible. The sample carries other DNA sequences with the same CDR3. The V and J genes are TRBV20-1 and TRBJ1-6; D unclear. The CDR3 length is 14 residues. Germline V gene sequence: CDR1 DFQATT, CDR2 SNEGSKA (reference sequence). The CDR3, as DNA: TGTAGTGCTTCCTTCCCCGGCGGTAATTCACCCCTCCACTTT. Its protein product is CSASFPGGNSPLHF.

In regard to this clone: At one end the junction does not follow the germline gene, possibly because of a read error. This sample includes further DNA sequences coding for the same CDR3. The CDR3 DNA follows: TGTGCCACCAGCAGAGATCAATCGCCGAGCCTCTTT. The encoded protein is CATSRDQSPSLF. The chain uses TRBV15 and TRBJ1-1; no definite D call. This CDR3 has 12 amino acids. Germline V gene lookup returns CDR1 LNHNV and CDR2 YYDKDF (reference sequence).

In its sample, this clone was seen a few times. The chain employs TRBV30 and TRBJ1-4; D might be TRBD1 (5 bases). The CDR3 totals 16 residues. In germline, CDR1 is GTSNPN, CDR2 SVGIG (reference sequence). V lost 2 bases, J lost 8 bases, and 21 bases lay in between. CDR3 nucleotide sequence: TGTGCCTGGAGTTACGGCATTGACAGCCAACCGGAAAAACTGTTTTTT. Translated, it gives CAWSYGIDSQPEKLFF.

This clone has ten or more counts. This chain uses TRBV20-1 with TRBJ2-7; 10 bases are a match to TRBD1. V shed 5 bases and J 6 bases; nucleotides not matched to a gene: 10. Germline lookup yields CDR1 DFQATT and CDR2 SNEGSKA (reference sequence). The CDR3 runs to 14 residues. The CDR3 bases are TGCAGTGCTTGGCCCCGGGACAGGGGACTCGAGCAGTACTTC. Protein: CSAWPRDRGLEQYF.

This clone was observed a handful of times. The V gene is TRBV11-2, the J gene TRBJ2-6; D call uncertain. The V and J ends lost 1 base and 2 bases respectively, with 9 bases between them. The CDR3 has 16 residues. The germline V gene encodes CDR1 SGHAT and CDR2 FQNNGV. The CDR3 DNA sequence: TGTGCCAGCAGCTTAGTGGTGGGAACTGGGGCCAACGTCCTGACTTTC. Translated, it gives CASSLVVGTGANVLTF. The full variable domain, in which reference TRBV11-2 and TRBJ2-6 provide the parts outside the CDR3, is EAGVAQSPRYKIIEKRQSVAFWCNPISGHATLYWYQQILGQGPKLLIQFQNNGVVDDSQLPKDRFSAERLKGVDSTLKIQPAKLEDSAVYLCASSLVVGTGANVLTFGAGSRLTVL.

By proportion, this clone is medium-sized. The chain employs TRBV7-2 and TRBJ2-7; D possibly corresponds to TRBD2 (6 bases). V was cut by 5 bases and J by 2 bases, with 13 bases left in between. Germline V gene data show CDR1 as SGHTA and CDR2 as FQGNSA. There are 14 residues in the CDR3. The chain's CDR3 is CASSLGASAYEQYF. The DNA for the CDR3 is TGTGCCAGCAGCCTAGGGGCTAGCGCCTACGAGCAGTACTTC.

This clone was detected only a few times. A much larger clone lies a single base off, so this may be a read error. Other DNA sequences in the sample encode the same CDR3. V usage is TRBV24-1 and J usage is TRBJ1-2, with D perhaps TRBD1 (6 bases). V was shortened by 12 bases and J by 7 bases, with 23 bases between the two germline ends. Germline V lookup: CDR1 KGHDR, CDR2 SFDVKD. The CDR3 extends over 14 amino acids. The CDR3 sequence is CAAQGTRDGGGYTF. The CDR3 coding sequence is TGTGCCGCGCAGGGGACAAGGGACGGCGGTGGCTACACCTTC.

This clone occurred many times. The chain has TRBV12-3 or TRBV12-4 and TRBJ2-4, with 9 bases lining up with TRBD2. The CDR3 is 18 amino acids. The junction had 8 bases not matched to a gene; V was cut back by 2 bases and J by 0 bases. The CDR3 spells CASSLRLAAPLAKNIQYF. In DNA, the CDR3 is TGTGCCAGCAGTTTAAGACTAGCGGCTCCTCTAGCCAAAAACATTCAGTACTTC.

The chain employs TRBV14 and TRBJ2-3; 7 bases agree with TRBD2. CDR1 SGHDN and CDR2 FVKESK come from the germline V gene. Trimming removed 0 bases from V and 0 bases from J; junction bases left unmatched: 6. The CDR3 runs to 17 residues. As DNA, the CDR3 is TGTGCCAGCAGCCAAGACCTAGCGGCCACTAGCACAGATACGCAGTATTTT. Amino acids: CASSQDLAATSTDTQYF. Full variable domain (missing parts from reference TRBV14 and TRBJ2-3): EAGVTQFPSHSVIEKGQTVTLRCDPISGHDNLYWYRRVMGKEIKFLLHFVKESKQDESGMPNNRFLAERTGGTYSTLKVQPAELEDSGVYFCASSQDLAATSTDTQYFGPGTRLTVL.

Only a few counts were recorded for this clone. Just one base apart from a much larger clone, this may be a read error. The chain has TRBV28 and TRBJ2-3; D is ambiguous. The CDR3 has 11 amino acids. Deletions cut 7 bases from V and 7 bases from J, with 9 bases between. The germline V gene encodes CDR1 MDHEN and CDR2 SYDVKM. The CDR3 here is CASTQWNTQYF. CDR3 nucleotide sequence: TGTGCCAGCACTCAGTGGAATACGCAGTATTTT.

This clone was seen at least ten times. The sample contains more than one DNA sequence encoding this CDR3. The V gene is TRBV29-1, the J gene TRBJ1-2; 8 nucleotides agree with TRBD1. Unmatched junction bases numbered 2, after V lost 3 bases and J lost 8 bases. CDR1 and CDR2 (germline): SQVTM, ANQGSEA. The CDR3 is 11 residues long. CDR3 residues: CSVDNRGGYTF. The CDR3, as DNA: TGCAGCGTTGACAACAGGGGGGGCTACACCTTC.

At least ten counts were recorded for this clone. The chain carries TRBV18 and TRBJ1-1; D is ambiguous. Germline V gene lookup returns CDR1 KGHSH and CDR2 LQKENI. The CDR3 contains 14 residues. V gave up 6 bases and J gave up 1 base, with 12 bases separating them. In DNA form, the CDR3 reads TGTGCCAGCTCGATACAGAAGGGGAACACTGAAGCTTTCTTT. Its protein is CASSIQKGNTEAFF.

J is TRBJ2-7 and V is TRBV11-3; possible D gene TRBD2, 5 bases. Trimming removed 3 bases at V and 3 bases at J, with 12 bases between. Germline CDR1 and CDR2: SGHNT and YENEEA. The CDR3 runs to 14 residues. CDR3 protein: CASSLSGASYEQYF. The CDR3 region has the DNA TGTGCCAGCAGCTTGAGCGGAGCGAGCTACGAGCAGTACTTC. The full variable domain, its missing parts supplied by reference TRBV11-3 and TRBJ2-7, is EAGVVQSPRYKIIEKKQPVAFWCNPISGHNTLYWYLQNLGQGPELLIRYENEEAVDDSQLPKDRFSAERLKGVDSTLKIQPAELGDSAVYLCASSLSGASYEQYFGPGTRLTVT.

The genes are TRBV7-3 and TRBJ1-2; possible D gene TRBD1, 6 bases. The CDR3 runs 15 residues. Germline CDR1 is SGHTA and CDR2 is FQGTGA. V gave up 2 bases and J gave up 8 bases, with 18 bases separating them. The CDR3 nucleotides are TGTGCCAGCAGCTTATCCCCTCTCGGGGGGGCGGGCTACACCTTC. Its translation: CASSLSPLGGAGYTF.

J is TRBJ2-2 and V is TRBV4-2; D call uncertain. CDR3 length: 15 amino acids. Trimming stripped 2 bases from V and 2 bases from J, with 9 bases between. Germline values: CDR1 LGHNA, CDR2 YNFKEQ. The CDR3 DNA is TGTGCCAGCAGCCAAATGGATGGAAACACCGGGGAGCTGTTTTTT. Amino acids: CASSQMDGNTGELFF.

This rearrangement joins TRBV6-1 to TRBJ2-3, with D perhaps matching TRBD1 (6 bases). The CDR3 spans 13 residues. Germline V gene sequence: CDR1 MNHNS, CDR2 SASEGT. Trimming removed 7 bases from V and 2 bases from J, with 10 bases in between. DNA of the CDR3: TGTGCCAGCAAAGGGGGTTACACAGATACGCAGTATTTT. Its protein product is CASKGGYTDTQYF.

This clone has at least ten counts. This sequence joins TRBV20-1 and TRBJ2-5; 10 positions agree with TRBD2. Looked up from germline, CDR1 is DFQATT and CDR2 is SNEGSKA (reference sequence). The junction had 9 bases not matched to a gene; V was cut back by 6 bases and J by 5 bases. This CDR3 is 14 amino acids long. The CDR3 is CSALAGEVAETQYF. In DNA, the CDR3 is TGCAGTGCGCTAGCGGGAGAGGTGGCGGAGACCCAGTACTTC.

This clone occurred a few times. The genes are TRBV28 and TRBJ1-4, with a weak D call TRBD1 (6 bases). CDR3 length equals 13 residues. Deletions cut 4 bases from V and 7 bases from J, with 10 bases between. The germline V gene has CDR1 MDHEN and CDR2 SYDVKM. The DNA for the CDR3 is TGTGCCAGCAGTTCCGGGGGCGCTGAAAAACTGTTTTTT. Protein sequence: CASSSGGAEKLFF.

This clone was seen repeatedly, ten times or more. This chain connects TRBV10-3 to TRBJ1-5, with D unclear. Germline V gives CDR1 ENHRY, CDR2 SYGVKD. The ends were cut back, 5 bases at V and 6 bases at J, with 11 bases in the middle. This CDR3 has 13 amino acids. The CDR3 is CAISPEQFQPQHF. The DNA of the CDR3 is TGTGCCATCAGTCCCGAGCAGTTTCAGCCCCAGCATTTT.

This clone has just a few counts. A much larger clonotype is one base distant, so this may be a read error. The CDR3 here is CASIQTREVDEQFF. CDR3 nucleotides: TGTGCCAGCATCCAGACTAGAGAGGTCGATGAGCAGTTCTTC. The V and J genes are TRBV28 and TRBJ2-1; perhaps TRBD2 as D (6 bases). CDR1 and CDR2 (germline): MDHEN, SYDVKM. Trimming pared 7 bases from V and 8 bases from J, leaving 18 bases between. CDR3 size: 14 residues.

The chain uses TRBV5-6 and TRBJ2-7, with 8 bases fitting TRBD2. Unmatched junction bases numbered 5, after V lost 3 bases and J lost 0 bases. The germline V gene has CDR1 SGHDT and CDR2 YYEEEE. This CDR3 contains 15 residues. Here the CDR3 reads CASSWGLGTSYEQYF. The CDR3 nucleotides are TGTGCCAGCAGCTGGGGACTAGGCACCTCCTACGAGCAGTACTTC.

This clone was counted ten times or more. The chain employs TRBV19 and TRBJ1-2; D not certain. V lost 5 bases and J lost 2, with 15 bases in between. From germline, CDR1 is LNHDA and CDR2 SQIVND (reference sequence). The CDR3 totals 15 residues. CDR3 DNA: TGTGCCAGTAGTTTACAGCACCTATCGAACTATGGCTACACCTTC. It yields the protein CASSLQHLSNYGYTF.

The chain employs TRBV7-2 and TRBJ1-3; 9 nucleotides match TRBD1. Germline V gene sequence: CDR1 SGHTA, CDR2 FQGNSA. V lost 3 bases to trimming and J lost 2 bases; unmatched junction nucleotides: 2. The CDR3 sequence is 15 residues long. For the CDR3, the DNA is TGTGCCAGCAGCTTTACAGGGGGCGCTGGAAACACCATATATTTT. It translates to CASSFTGGAGNTIYF. The whole variable domain, remainder taken from reference TRBV7-2 and TRBJ1-3, is GAGVSQSPSNKVTEKGKDVELRCDPISGHTALYWYRQSLGQGLEFLIYFQGNSAPDKSGLPSDRFSAERTGGSVSTLTIQRTQQEDSAVYLCASSFTGGAGNTIYFGEGSWLTVV.

This clone was observed many times. This may arise from a read error, as a much more abundant clone is one base away. The chain uses TRBV6-1 and TRBJ2-1, with D tentatively TRBD2 (6 bases). The length of the CDR3 is 14 residues. Trimming left V 5 bases short and J 6 bases short, with 14 bases between. Germline lookup yields CDR1 MNHNS and CDR2 SASEGT. The CDR3 coding sequence is TGTGCCAGCAGTCAACTCCGGGACTTCAATGAGCAGTTCTTC. This translates into CASSQLRDFNEQFF.

The CDR3 DNA reads as TGCGCCAGCAGCTTAGGGGATGGGGCGAACACTGAAGCTTTCTTT. Protein sequence: CASSLGDGANTEAFF. The V and J genes are TRBV5-1 and TRBJ1-1; D is perhaps TRBD1 (5 bases). Germline V CDR1 and CDR2: SGHRS, YFSETQ. The CDR3 loop spans 15 amino acids. V lost 2 bases and J lost 1, with 12 bases in between. Filled out from reference TRBV5-1 and TRBJ1-1, the complete variable domain reads KAGVTQTPRYLIKTRGQQVTLSCSPISGHRSVSWYQQTPGQGLQFLFEYFSETQRNKGNFPGRFSGRQFSNSRSEMNVSTLELGDSALYLCASSLGDGANTEAFFGQGTRLTVV.

This clone was recorded a few times. CDR3 region: CASSRAGQEDSPLHF. For the CDR3, the DNA is TGCGCCAGCAGCCGAGCGGGACAGGAAGATTCACCCCTCCACTTT. This rearrangement joins TRBV5-1 to TRBJ1-6; 8 positions match TRBD1. This CDR3 spans 15 amino acids. Germline CDR1 reads SGHRS; CDR2 reads YFSETQ. V was clipped by 4 bases and J by 8 bases; unmatched bases: 8.

This clone was picked up many times. Different DNA sequences within this sample yield the same CDR3. The J gene is TRBJ1-1, the V gene TRBV2, with TRBD1 matching 10 bases. Germline V gene sequence: CDR1 SNHLY, CDR2 FYNNEI. The CDR3 totals 14 residues. V was clipped by 6 bases and J by 4 bases; unmatched bases: 5. Here the CDR3 reads CASSDRGRSTEAFF. The CDR3 coding sequence is TGTGCCAGCAGCGACAGGGGGCGCAGCACTGAAGCTTTCTTT.

Many counts were recorded for this clone. V is TRBV24-1 and J is TRBJ2-5; tentatively, D is TRBD2 (6 bases). CDR3 length: 15 residues. CDR1 and CDR2 (germline): KGHDR, SFDVKD. Trimming stripped 6 bases from V and 2 bases from J, with 15 bases between. DNA of the CDR3: TGTGCCACCAGTTCCCCCCGGGGAGGACAAGAGACCCAGTACTTC. Translated, it gives CATSSPRGGQETQYF.